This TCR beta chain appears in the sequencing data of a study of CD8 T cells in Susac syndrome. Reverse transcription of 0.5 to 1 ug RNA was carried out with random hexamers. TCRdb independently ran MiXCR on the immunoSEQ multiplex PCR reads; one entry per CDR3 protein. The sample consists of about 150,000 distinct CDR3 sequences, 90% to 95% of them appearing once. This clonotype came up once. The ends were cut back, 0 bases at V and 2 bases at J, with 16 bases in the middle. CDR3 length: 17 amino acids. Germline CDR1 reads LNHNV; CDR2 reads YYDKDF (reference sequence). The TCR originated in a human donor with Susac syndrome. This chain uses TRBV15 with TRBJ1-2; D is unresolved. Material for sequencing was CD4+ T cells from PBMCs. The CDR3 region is CATSREEAARHNYGYTF. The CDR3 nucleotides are TGTGCCACCAGCAGAGAAGAAGCGGCCAGACACAACTATGGCTACACCTTC.